The next 11 T cell receptor beta chains were all read from a single sample in a study of blood T cell repertoires in COVID-19. Sequencing used immunoSEQ multiplex PCR; TCRdb keeps in-frame clones, though not all of them. The table has approximately 110,000 clones, approximately 84% seen once; the top ten hold 3% to 3.5%. Sequencing used peripheral blood. The receptors derive from a man aged 40-49 years with acute or convalescent COVID-19.

This sequence joins TRBV9 and TRBJ2-7, with D uncertain. The CDR3 covers 14 residues. Germline lookup yields CDR1 SGDLS and CDR2 YYNGEE. Trimming pared 0 bases from V and 2 bases from J, leaving 9 bases between. The CDR3 region has the DNA TGTGCCAGCAGCGTAGATTCCAGGACCTACGAGCAGTACTTC. It translates to CASSVDSRTYEQYF.

V is TRBV5-1 and J is TRBJ1-2; D perhaps matches TRBD1 (6 bases). The CDR3 has 15 amino acids. V dropped 0 bases and J dropped 3 bases, with 12 bases sitting between them. Germline loops: CDR1 SGHRS, CDR2 YFSETQ. CDR3 DNA: TGCGCCAGCAGCTTGGGTACAGGGAGCGACTATGGCTACACCTTC. Translated: CASSLGTGSDYGYTF.

The chain carries TRBV24-1 and TRBJ1-1; 7 positions agree with TRBD1. Germline V gene lookup returns CDR1 KGHDR and CDR2 SFDVKD. The ends lost 0 bases at V and 3 bases at J; junction bases unmatched: 12. The CDR3 runs 18 residues. The CDR3 reads CATSDLGPGGNGDTEAFF. The CDR3 DNA is TGTGCCACCAGTGATTTGGGGCCAGGGGGTAATGGGGACACTGAAGCTTTCTTT.

This sequence joins TRBV15 and TRBJ2-3; tentatively, D is TRBD2 (6 bases). Per germline, CDR1 LNHNV and CDR2 YYDKDF (reference sequence). V was pared by 2 bases and J by 2 bases, with 23 bases between. The CDR3 is 19 amino acids. The CDR3 spells CATSRTLESSGPFTDTQYF. The CDR3 nucleotides read TGTGCCACCAGCAGAACGTTGGAGAGTAGCGGCCCCTTCACAGATACGCAGTATTTT.

The chain is built from TRBV10-3 and TRBJ2-2, with TRBD1 identical over 10 bases. CDR3 length: 18 amino acids. Germline CDR1 and CDR2: ENHRY and SYGVKD. J lost 0 bases, V lost 4 bases, and 8 bases had no gene match. CDR3 DNA sequence: TGTGCCATCAGTGCATGGGACAGGGGTGCTACGAACACCGGGGAGCTGTTTTTT. Translated: CAISAWDRGATNTGELFF.

V gene TRBV6-2 or TRBV6-3 combines with J gene TRBJ1-2; perhaps TRBD1 as D (6 bases). Germline values: CDR1 MNHEY, CDR2 SVGEGT. The CDR3 loop spans 15 amino acids. V was clipped by 2 bases and J by 1 base, with 11 bases between them. CDR3 nucleotide sequence: TGTGCCAGCAGTTACAGGACAGACGATAACTATGGCTACACCTTC. Translation: CASSYRTDDNYGYTF.

The chain is built from TRBV12-3 or TRBV12-4 and TRBJ2-1, with D uncertain. CDR3 length: 13 amino acids. V lost 5 bases, J lost 7 bases, and 12 bases lay in between. The CDR3 DNA sequence: TGTGCCAGCAGTCTAACTACTGGGAATGAGCAGTTCTTC. This gives the protein CASSLTTGNEQFF.

The genes are TRBV29-1 and TRBJ1-2; perhaps TRBD1 as D (6 bases). In germline, CDR1 is SQVTM, CDR2 ANQGSEA. V lost 4 bases, J lost 2 bases, and 11 bases lay in between. The CDR3 is 13 residues long. The CDR3 sequence is CSVGRDINYGYTF. For the CDR3, the DNA is TGCAGCGTTGGCAGGGACATAAACTATGGCTACACCTTC. The entire variable domain, with the rest obtained from reference TRBV29-1 and TRBJ1-2, is as follows: SAVISQKPSRDICQRGTSLTIQCQVDSQVTMMFWYRQQPGQSLTLIATANQGSEATYESGFVIDKFPISRPNLTFSTLTVSNMSPEDSSIYLCSVGRDINYGYTFGSGTRLTVV.

The chain employs TRBV12-3 or TRBV12-4 and TRBJ1-5; perhaps TRBD1 as D (6 bases). Trimming removed 6 bases at V and 2 bases at J, with 8 bases between. The CDR3 spans 13 residues. The CDR3 sequence: CASRQGRNQPQHF. The CDR3 bases are TGTGCCAGCAGACAGGGTCGCAATCAGCCCCAGCATTTT.

This clone was detected once. The genes are TRBV11-2 and TRBJ2-3; D not certain. CDR3 size: 13 residues. Germline-derived CDR1 and CDR2 are SGHAT and FQNNGV. The V end lost 5 bases, the J end lost 1 base, and 7 bases lay between the germline ends. The DNA of the CDR3 is TGTGCCAGCAGCCCTGAGCGCACAGATACGCAGTATTTT. Its translation is CASSPERTDTQYF.

This clone was seen a handful of times. CDR3 residues: CASSQLANYGYTF. In DNA form, the CDR3 reads TGTGCCAGCAGCCAATTAGCTAACTATGGCTACACCTTC. This chain uses TRBV3-1 (or the pseudogene TRBV3-2) with TRBJ1-2, with D unclear. CDR3 length equals 13 residues. V lost 2 bases and J 0 bases, leaving 4 bases between the germline ends. Germline V gene sequence: CDR1 LGHDT, CDR2 YNNKEL (reference sequence).